This T cell receptor (beta chain) was observed in a study of Graves' ophthalmopathy and Graves' hyperthyroidism. Overall study: Investigators collected peripheral blood at initial diagnosis, before any treatment was given. Study findings and constraints: Sensitivity of about 70% and specificity of roughly 72% were achieved by the model that predicted ophthalmopathy progression. Clonotypes were expanded in thyroid at above 0.001 frequency, and most also appeared in blood.

This clonotype was counted a few times. Its antigen is unknown. The authors amplified TCR beta CDR3 regions, and they did so from RNA transcripts for repertoire sequencing. Following a first-round RT-PCR that used HTBI primers, a second-round multiplex PCR was carried out. One entry per CDR3 protein results from TCRdb running MiXCR on the multiplex PCR reads. Among about 740,000 distinct CDR3 sequences listed, 40% were seen once. Trimming shortened V by 4 bases and J by 1 base, and 13 bases separated the two germline ends. Germline-derived CDR1 and CDR2 are SEHNR and FQNEAQ (reference sequence). The CDR3 runs to 15 residues.

The chain is built from TRBV7-9 and TRBJ2-5; D not certain. This sequence originates from an adult man with Graves' ophthalmopathy. Sequencing was carried out using peripheral blood. The chain's CDR3 is CASSSPGAVQETQYF. For the CDR3, the DNA is TGTGCCAGCAGCTCCCCAGGTGCGGTCCAAGAGACCCAGTACTTC.